This T cell receptor (beta chain) was recovered during a study of cytomegalovirus exposure and HLA in healthy donors. This clone was recorded a few times. CDR1 and CDR2 (germline): SGHRS, YFSETQ. The CDR3 has 13 residues. The V gene lost 0 bases and the J gene lost 2 bases, with 6 bases spanning the gap. Profiling relied on immunoSEQ multiplex PCR, and the TCRdb table lists in-frame clones only, not all of them. The table shows roughly 56,000 clones, with 85% to 95% occurring only once. The specimen was PBMCs. The sequence derives from a man in his late teens or twenties in good health and CMV-seronegative. The chain employs TRBV5-1 and TRBJ2-7; the D is unclear. This CDR3 is CASSLDSTYEQYF. The CDR3 bases are TGCGCCAGCAGCTTGGACAGCACCTACGAGCAGTACTTC.